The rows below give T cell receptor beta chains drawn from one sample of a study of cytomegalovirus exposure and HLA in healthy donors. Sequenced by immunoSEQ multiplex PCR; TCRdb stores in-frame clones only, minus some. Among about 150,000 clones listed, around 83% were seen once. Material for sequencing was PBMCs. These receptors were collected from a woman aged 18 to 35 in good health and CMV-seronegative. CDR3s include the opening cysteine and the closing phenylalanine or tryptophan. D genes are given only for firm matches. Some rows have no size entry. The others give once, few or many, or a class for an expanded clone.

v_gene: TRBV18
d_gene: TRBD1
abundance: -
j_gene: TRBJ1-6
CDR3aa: CASSTSHPRGQGVHSPLHF
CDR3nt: TGTGCCAGCTCAACCTCACACCCCCGGGGACAGGGGGTTCATTCACCCCTCCACTTT

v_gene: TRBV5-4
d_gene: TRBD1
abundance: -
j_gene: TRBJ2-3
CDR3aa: CASSTGTGADTQYF
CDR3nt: TGTGCCAGCAGTACCGGGACAGGGGCGGATACGCAGTATTTT

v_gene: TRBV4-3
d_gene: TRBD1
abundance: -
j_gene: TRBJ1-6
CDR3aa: CASSQDLWTGINSPLHF
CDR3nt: TGCGCCAGCAGCCAAGATCTCTGGACAGGGATCAATTCACCCCTCCACTTT

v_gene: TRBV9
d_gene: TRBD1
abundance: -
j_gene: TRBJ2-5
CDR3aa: CASSAGTGQEEQYF
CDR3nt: TGTGCCAGCAGCGCCGGGACAGGGCAGGAAGAGCAGTACTTC

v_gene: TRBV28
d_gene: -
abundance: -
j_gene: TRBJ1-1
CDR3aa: CASSDRDFPLNTEAFF
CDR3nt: TGTGCCAGCAGTGATAGGGACTTCCCTCTGAACACTGAAGCTTTCTTT

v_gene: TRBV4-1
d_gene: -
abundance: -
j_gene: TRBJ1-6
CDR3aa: CASSLEGESSPLHF
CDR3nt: TGTGCCAGCAGCCTTGAGGGGGAAAGTTCACCCCTCCACTTT

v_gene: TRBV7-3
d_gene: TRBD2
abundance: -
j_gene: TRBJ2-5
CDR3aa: CASSQTGLAGGEEQYF
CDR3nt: TGTGCCAGCAGCCAAACCGGACTAGCGGGAGGGGAGGAGCAGTACTTC

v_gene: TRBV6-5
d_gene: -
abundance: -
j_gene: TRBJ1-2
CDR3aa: CASSYGLNYGYTF
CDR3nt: TGTGCCAGCAGTTACGGGCTGAACTATGGCTACACCTTC

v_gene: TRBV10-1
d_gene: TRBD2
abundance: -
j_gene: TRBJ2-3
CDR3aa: CASSVSSGLEGTDTQYF
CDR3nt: TGCGCCAGCAGCGTCTCCTCCGGACTAGAGGGCACAGATACGCAGTATTTT

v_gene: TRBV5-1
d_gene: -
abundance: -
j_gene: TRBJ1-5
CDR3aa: CASSPRGNQPQHF
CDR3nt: TGCGCCAGCAGCCCGCGGGGTAATCAGCCCCAGCATTTT

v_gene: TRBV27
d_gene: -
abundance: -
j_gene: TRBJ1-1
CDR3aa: CASSSPPGVDTEAFF
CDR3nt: TGTGCCAGCAGTTCTCCTCCCGGGGTAGACACTGAAGCTTTCTTT

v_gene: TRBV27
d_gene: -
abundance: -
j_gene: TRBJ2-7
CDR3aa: CASSFSDGERANEQYF
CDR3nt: TGTGCCAGCAGTTTTTCGGACGGGGAGAGAGCGAACGAGCAGTACTTC

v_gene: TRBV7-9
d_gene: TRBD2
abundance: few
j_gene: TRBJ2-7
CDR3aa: CASSWGVAGGYEQYF
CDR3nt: TGTGCCAGCAGCTGGGGAGTAGCGGGGGGCTACGAGCAGTACTTC

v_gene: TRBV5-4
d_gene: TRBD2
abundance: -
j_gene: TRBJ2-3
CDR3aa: CASSLGLAGGNPSTDTQYF
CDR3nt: TGTGCCAGCAGCTTGGGGCTAGCGGGAGGGAATCCTAGCACAGATACGCAGTATTTT

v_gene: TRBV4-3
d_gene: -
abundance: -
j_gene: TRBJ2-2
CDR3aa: CASSPVGASTGELFF
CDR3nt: TGCGCCAGCAGCCCCGTCGGAGCCTCAACCGGGGAGCTGTTTTTT

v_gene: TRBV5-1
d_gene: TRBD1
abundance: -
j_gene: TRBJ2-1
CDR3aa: CASSPGQGTDEQFF
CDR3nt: TGCGCCAGCAGCCCGGGACAGGGGACGGATGAGCAGTTCTTC

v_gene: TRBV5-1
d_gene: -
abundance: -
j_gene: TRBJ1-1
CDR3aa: CASSLGGEATEAFF
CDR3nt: TGCGCCAGCAGCTTGGGTGGCGAGGCCACTGAAGCTTTCTTT

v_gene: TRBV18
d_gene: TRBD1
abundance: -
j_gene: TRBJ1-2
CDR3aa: CASSPVPGTGDYGYTF
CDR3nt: TGTGCCAGCTCACCTGTCCCCGGGACAGGAGACTATGGCTACACCTTC

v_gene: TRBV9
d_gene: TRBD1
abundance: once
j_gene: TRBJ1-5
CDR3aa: CASSGQGPSNQPQHF
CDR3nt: TGTGCCAGCAGCGGACAGGGGCCTAGCAATCAGCCCCAGCATTTT

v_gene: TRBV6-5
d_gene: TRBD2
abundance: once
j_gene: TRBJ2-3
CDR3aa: CASSYEGTSLRGTQYF
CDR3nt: TGTGCCAGCAGTTACGAGGGGACTAGTCTCCGGGGCACGCAGTATTTT

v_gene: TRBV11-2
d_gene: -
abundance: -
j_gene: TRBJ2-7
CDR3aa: CASSSAEAPPVEQYF
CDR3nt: TGTGCCAGCAGCTCGGCGGAGGCTCCTCCTGTCGAGCAGTACTTC

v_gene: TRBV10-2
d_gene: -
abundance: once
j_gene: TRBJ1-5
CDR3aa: CASNTQGSSNQPQHF
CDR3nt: TGCGCCAGCAATACACAAGGGAGTAGCAATCAGCCCCAGCATTTT

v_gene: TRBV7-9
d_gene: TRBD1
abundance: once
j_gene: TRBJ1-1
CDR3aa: CASSFTTGWAEAFF
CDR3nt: TGTGCCAGCAGCTTCACGACAGGGTGGGCTGAAGCTTTCTTT

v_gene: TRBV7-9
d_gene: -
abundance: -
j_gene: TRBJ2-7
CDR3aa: CSSSPRGGASYEQYF
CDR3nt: TGTTCCAGCAGCCCCCGTGGAGGGGCTTCCTACGAGCAGTACTTC

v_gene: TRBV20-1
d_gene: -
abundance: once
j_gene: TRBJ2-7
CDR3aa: CSARGPYEQYF
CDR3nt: TGCAGTGCTAGGGGGCCCTACGAGCAGTACTTC

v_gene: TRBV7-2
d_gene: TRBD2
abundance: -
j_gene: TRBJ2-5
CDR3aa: CASSSSGRIQETQYF
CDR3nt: TGTGCCAGCAGCTCCAGCGGGAGGATCCAAGAGACCCAGTACTTC

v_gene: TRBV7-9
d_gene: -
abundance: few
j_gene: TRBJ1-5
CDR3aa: CASSFTGRHQPQHF
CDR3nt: TGTGCCAGCAGCTTCACAGGGCGACATCAGCCCCAGCATTTT

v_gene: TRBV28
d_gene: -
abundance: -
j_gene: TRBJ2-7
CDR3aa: CASGTSYEQYF
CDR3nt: TGTGCCAGCGGGACAAGCTACGAGCAGTACTTC

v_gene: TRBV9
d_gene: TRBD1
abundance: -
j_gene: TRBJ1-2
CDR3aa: CASSGGTGDGSYGYTF
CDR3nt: TGTGCCAGCAGCGGCGGGACAGGGGATGGGAGCTATGGCTACACCTTC

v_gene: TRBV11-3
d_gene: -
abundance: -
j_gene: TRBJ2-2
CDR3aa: CASSLDLLGGNTGELFF
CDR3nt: TGTGCCAGCAGCTTAGATCTTCTAGGGGGGAACACCGGGGAGCTGTTTTTT

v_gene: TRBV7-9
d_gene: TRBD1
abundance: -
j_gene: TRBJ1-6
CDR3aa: CASRTGTGFSPLHF
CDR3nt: TGTGCCAGCAGAACCGGGACAGGGTTCTCACCCCTCCACTTT

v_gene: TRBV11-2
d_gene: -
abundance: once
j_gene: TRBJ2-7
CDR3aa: CASSLSQGSSYEQYF
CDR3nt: TGTGCCAGCAGCTTGAGCCAGGGGAGCTCCTACGAGCAGTACTTC

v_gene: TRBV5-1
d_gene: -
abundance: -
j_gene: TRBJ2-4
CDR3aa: CASSSEQGNKNIQYF
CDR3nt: TGCGCCAGCAGCTCGGAACAGGGTAACAAAAACATTCAGTACTTC

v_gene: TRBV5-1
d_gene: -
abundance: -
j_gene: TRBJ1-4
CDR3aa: CASSWQWGGTTTNEKLFF
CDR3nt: TGCGCCAGCAGCTGGCAATGGGGGGGTACTACAACTAATGAAAAACTGTTTTTT

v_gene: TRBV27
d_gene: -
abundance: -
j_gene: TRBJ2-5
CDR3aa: CASTNPRGIQETQYF
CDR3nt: TGTGCCAGCACTAACCCAAGGGGAATACAAGAGACCCAGTACTTC

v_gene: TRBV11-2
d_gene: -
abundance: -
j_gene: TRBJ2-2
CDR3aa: CASSGQRTSKAGELFF
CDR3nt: TGTGCCAGCAGCGGACAGAGGACTAGTAAGGCCGGGGAGCTGTTTTTT

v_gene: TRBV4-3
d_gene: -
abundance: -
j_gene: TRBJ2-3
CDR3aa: CASSQDRVADWDTQYF
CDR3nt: TGCGCCAGCAGCCAAGATCGAGTAGCGGACTGGGATACGCAGTATTTT

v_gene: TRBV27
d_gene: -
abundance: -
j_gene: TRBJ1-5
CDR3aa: CASHRGYSNQPQHF
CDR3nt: TGTGCCAGTCACAGAGGGTATAGCAATCAGCCCCAGCATTTT

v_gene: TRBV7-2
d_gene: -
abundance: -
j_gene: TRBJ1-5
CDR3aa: CASSPADQPQHF
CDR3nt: TGTGCCAGCAGCCCGGCGGATCAGCCCCAGCATTTT

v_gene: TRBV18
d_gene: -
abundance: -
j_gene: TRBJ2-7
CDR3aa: CASSPSRQTYEQYF
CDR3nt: TGTGCCAGCTCACCATCTAGGCAAACCTACGAGCAGTACTTC

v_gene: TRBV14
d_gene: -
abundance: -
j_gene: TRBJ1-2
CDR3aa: CASSQYREGYGYTF
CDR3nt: TGTGCCAGCAGCCAATACAGGGAGGGCTATGGCTACACCTTC

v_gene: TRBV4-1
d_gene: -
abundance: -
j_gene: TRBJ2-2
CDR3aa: CASSPLTSSWNTGELFF
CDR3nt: TGCGCCAGCAGCCCCCTCACTAGCTCTTGGAACACCGGGGAGCTGTTTTTT

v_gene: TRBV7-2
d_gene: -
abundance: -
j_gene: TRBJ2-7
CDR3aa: CASTPGVPNREQYF
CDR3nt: TGTGCCAGCACCCCGGGGGTGCCGAACCGCGAGCAGTACTTC

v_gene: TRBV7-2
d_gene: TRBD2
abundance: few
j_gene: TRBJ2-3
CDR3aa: CASSRSSGGGKDTQYF
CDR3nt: TGTGCCAGCAGCAGATCTAGCGGGGGCGGGAAAGATACGCAGTATTTT

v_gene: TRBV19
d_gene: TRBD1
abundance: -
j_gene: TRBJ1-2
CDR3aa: CASSPDRGRIYGYTF
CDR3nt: TGTGCCAGTAGTCCCGACAGGGGACGGATCTATGGCTACACCTTC

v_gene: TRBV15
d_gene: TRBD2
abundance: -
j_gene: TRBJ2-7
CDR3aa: CATSRDIAGAYEQYF
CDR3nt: TGTGCCACCAGCAGAGATATAGCGGGAGCCTACGAGCAGTACTTC

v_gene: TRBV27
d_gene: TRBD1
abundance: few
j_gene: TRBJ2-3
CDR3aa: CASSLGQGLGRDTQYF
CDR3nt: TGTGCCAGCAGTTTGGGACAGGGGCTAGGAAGGGATACGCAGTATTTT

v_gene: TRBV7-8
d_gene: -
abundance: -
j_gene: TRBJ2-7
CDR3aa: CASSFGGEQYF
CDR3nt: TGTGCCAGCAGCTTCGGGGGCGAGCAGTACTTC

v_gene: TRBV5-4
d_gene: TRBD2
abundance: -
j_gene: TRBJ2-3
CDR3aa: CASSFVSASGDTQYF
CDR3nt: TGTGCCAGCAGCTTTGTGTCAGCTAGCGGAGATACGCAGTATTTT

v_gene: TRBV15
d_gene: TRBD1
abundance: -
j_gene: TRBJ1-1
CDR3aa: CATSREGTGGRRTEAFF
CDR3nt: TGTGCCACCAGCAGAGAGGGGACAGGGGGACGTAGGACTGAAGCTTTCTTT

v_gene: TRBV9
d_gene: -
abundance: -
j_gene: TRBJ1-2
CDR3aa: CASTEGGVPYGYTF
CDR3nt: TGTGCCAGCACCGAAGGGGGGGTTCCCTATGGCTACACCTTC

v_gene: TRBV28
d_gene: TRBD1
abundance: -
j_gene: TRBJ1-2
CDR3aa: CASRAPDREAYGYTF
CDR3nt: TGTGCCAGCAGGGCACCGGACAGGGAGGCCTATGGCTACACCTTC

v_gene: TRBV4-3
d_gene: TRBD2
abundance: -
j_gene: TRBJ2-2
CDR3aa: CASSPSASSGTGELFF
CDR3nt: TGCGCCAGCAGCCCAAGTGCCTCTAGCGGGACCGGGGAGCTGTTTTTT